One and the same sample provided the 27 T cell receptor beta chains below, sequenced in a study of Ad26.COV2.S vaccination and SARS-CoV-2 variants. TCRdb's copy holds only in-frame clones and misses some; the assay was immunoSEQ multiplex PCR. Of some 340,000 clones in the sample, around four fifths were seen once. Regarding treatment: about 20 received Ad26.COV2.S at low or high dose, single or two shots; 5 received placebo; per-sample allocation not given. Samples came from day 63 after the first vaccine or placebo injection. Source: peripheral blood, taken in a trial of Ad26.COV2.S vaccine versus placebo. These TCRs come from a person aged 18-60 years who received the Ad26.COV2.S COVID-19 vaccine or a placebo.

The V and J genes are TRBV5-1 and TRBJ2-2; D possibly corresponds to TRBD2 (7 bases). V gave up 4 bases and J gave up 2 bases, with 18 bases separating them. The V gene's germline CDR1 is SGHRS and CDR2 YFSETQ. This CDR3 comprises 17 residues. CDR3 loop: CASSPPNGGANTGELFF. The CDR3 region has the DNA TGCGCCAGCAGCCCTCCCAATGGGGGGGCCAACACCGGGGAGCTGTTTTTT.

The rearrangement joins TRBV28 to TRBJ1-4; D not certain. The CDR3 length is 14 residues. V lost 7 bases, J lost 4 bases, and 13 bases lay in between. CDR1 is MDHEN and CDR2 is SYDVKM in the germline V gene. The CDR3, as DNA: TGTGCCAGCACCTTGAGGCAGTTTAATGAAAAACTGTTTTTT. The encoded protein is CASTLRQFNEKLFF.

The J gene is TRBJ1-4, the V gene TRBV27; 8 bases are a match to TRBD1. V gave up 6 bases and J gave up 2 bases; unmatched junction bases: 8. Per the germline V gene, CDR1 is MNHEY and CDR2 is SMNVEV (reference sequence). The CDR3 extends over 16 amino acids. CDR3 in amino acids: CASRRQGFLTNEKLFF. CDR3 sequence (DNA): TGTGCCAGCAGAAGACAGGGGTTTCTCACTAATGAAAAACTGTTTTTT.

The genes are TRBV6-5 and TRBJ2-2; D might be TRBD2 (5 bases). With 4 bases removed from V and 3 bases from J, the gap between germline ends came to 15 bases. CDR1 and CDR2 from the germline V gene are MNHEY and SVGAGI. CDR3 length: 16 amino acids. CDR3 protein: CASSSLGSYDTGELFF. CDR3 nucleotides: TGTGCCAGCAGTTCCCTTGGGAGTTACGACACCGGGGAGCTGTTTTTT.

Written as DNA, the CDR3 is TGCAGTGCTAGGCAGGACAATGAGCAGTTCTTC. It translates to CSARQDNEQFF. This chain uses TRBV20-1 with TRBJ2-1, with D unresolved. The ends were cut back, 3 bases at V and 5 bases at J, with 5 bases in the middle. The CDR3 is 11 amino acids. Germline CDR1 DFQATT, CDR2 SNEGSKA (reference sequence).

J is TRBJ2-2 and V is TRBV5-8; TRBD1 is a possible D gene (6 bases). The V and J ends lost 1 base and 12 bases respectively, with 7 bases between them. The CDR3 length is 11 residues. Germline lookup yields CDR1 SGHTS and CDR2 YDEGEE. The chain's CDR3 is CASSLTGKLFF. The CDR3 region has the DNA TGTGCCAGCAGCTTGACAGGGAAGCTGTTTTTT.

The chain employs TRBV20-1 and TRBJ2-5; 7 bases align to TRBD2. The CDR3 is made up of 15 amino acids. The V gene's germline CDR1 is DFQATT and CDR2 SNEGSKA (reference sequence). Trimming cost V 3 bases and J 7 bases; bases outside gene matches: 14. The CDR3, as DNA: TGCAGTGCTAGTTCGTTAGCTCGGGGCGGGGGGACCCAGTACTTC. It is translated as CSASSLARGGGTQYF.

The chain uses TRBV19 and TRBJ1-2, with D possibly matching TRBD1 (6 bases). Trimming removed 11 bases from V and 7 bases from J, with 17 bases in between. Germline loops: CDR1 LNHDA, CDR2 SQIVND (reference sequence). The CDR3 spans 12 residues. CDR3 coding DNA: TGTGCCGCTCATCGGGACACGGGTGGCTACACCTTC. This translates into CAAHRDTGGYTF.

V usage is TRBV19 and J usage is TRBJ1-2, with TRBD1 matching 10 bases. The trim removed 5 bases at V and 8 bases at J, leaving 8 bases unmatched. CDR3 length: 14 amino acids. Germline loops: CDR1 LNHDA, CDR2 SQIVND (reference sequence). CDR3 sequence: CASSPTGQGGGYTF. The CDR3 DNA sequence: TGTGCCAGTAGTCCGACCGGACAGGGGGGCGGCTACACCTTC.

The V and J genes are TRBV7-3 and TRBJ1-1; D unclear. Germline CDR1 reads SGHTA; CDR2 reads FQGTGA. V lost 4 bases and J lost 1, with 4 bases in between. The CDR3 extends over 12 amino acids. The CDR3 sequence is CASSSANTEAFF. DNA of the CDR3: TGTGCCAGCAGCTCGGCGAACACTGAAGCTTTCTTT.

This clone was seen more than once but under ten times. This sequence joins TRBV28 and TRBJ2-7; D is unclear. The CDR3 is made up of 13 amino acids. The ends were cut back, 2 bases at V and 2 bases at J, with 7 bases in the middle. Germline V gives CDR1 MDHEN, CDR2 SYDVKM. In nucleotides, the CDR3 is TGTGCCAGCAGTTTAAGAAGTCCCTACGAGCAGTACTTC. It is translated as CASSLRSPYEQYF.

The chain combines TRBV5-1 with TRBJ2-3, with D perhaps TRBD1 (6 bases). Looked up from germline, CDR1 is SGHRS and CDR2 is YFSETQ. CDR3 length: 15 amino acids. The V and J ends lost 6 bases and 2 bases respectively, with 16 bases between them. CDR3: CASTSGTRITDTQYF. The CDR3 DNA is TGCGCCAGCACCTCCGGGACACGGATCACAGATACGCAGTATTTT.

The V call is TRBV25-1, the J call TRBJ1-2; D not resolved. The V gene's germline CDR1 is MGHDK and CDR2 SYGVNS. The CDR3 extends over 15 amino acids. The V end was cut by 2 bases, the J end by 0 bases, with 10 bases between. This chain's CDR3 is CASSERTGANYGYTF. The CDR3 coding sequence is TGTGCCAGCAGTGAAAGGACCGGAGCTAACTATGGCTACACCTTC.

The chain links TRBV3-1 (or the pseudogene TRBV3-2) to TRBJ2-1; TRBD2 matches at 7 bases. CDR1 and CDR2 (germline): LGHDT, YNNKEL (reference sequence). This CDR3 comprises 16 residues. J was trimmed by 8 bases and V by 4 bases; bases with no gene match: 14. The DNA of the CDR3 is TGTGCCAGCAGCCCCCCCAGGCGGGGAGGGCCTGATGAGCAGTTCTTC. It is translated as CASSPPRRGGPDEQFF.

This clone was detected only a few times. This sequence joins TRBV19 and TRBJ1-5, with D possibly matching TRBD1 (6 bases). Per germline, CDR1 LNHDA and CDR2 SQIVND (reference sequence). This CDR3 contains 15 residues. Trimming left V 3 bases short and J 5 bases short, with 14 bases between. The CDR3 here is CASSILRTVDQPQHF. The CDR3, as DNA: TGTGCCAGTAGTATTCTCCGGACAGTAGATCAGCCCCAGCATTTT. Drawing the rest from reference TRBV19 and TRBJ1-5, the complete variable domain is DGGITQSPKYLFRKEGQNVTLSCEQNLNHDAMYWYRQDPGQGLRLIYYSQIVNDFQKGDIAEGYSVSREKKESFPLTVTSAQKNPTAFYLCASSILRTVDQPQHFGDGTRLSIL.

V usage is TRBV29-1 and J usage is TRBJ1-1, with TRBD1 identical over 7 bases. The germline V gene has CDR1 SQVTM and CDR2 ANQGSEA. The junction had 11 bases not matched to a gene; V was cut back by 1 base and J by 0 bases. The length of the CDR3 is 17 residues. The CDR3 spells CSVEGAGDRFMNTEAFF. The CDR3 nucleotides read TGCAGCGTTGAAGGGGCTGGGGACAGATTCATGAACACTGAAGCTTTCTTT.

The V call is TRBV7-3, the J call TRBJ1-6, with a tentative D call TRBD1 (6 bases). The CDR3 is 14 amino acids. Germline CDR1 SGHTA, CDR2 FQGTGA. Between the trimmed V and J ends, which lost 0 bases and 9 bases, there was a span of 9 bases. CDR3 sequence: CASSLTTQGSPLHF. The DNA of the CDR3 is TGTGCCAGCAGCTTAACGACACAGGGTTCACCCCTCCACTTT.

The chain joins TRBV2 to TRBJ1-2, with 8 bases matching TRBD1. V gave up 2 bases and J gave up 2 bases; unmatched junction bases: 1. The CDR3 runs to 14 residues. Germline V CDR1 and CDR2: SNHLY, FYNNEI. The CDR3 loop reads CASSEQGANYGYTF. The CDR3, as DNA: TGTGCCAGCAGTGAACAGGGGGCCAACTATGGCTACACCTTC.

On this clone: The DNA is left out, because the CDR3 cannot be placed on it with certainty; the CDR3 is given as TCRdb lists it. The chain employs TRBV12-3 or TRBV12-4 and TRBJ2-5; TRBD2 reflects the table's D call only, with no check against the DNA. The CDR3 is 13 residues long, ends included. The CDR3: CASSTSNLETQYF.

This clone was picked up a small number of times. CDR3 residues: CASSHPSGGEEKLFF. The CDR3, as DNA: TGTGCCAGCAGCCACCCAAGCGGCGGAGAGGAAAAACTGTTTTTT. This chain joins TRBV11-2 and TRBJ1-4, with D unresolved. CDR3 length equals 15 residues. V gave up 5 bases and J gave up 8 bases, with 18 bases separating them. CDR1 is SGHAT, CDR2 FQNNGV, per germline.

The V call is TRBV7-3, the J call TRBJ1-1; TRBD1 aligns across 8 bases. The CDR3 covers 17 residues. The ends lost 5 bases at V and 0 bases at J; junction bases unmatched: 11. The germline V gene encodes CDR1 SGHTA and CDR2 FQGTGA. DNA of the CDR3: TGTGCCAGCAGCAGAGTCACGGACAGGGCCATGAACACTGAAGCTTTCTTT. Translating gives CASSRVTDRAMNTEAFF.

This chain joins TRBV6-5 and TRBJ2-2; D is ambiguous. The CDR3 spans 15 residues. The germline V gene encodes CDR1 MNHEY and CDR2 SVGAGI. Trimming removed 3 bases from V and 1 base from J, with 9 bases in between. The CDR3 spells CASSYGDQNTGELFF. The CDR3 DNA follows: TGTGCCAGCAGTTATGGGGATCAGAACACCGGGGAGCTGTTTTTT.

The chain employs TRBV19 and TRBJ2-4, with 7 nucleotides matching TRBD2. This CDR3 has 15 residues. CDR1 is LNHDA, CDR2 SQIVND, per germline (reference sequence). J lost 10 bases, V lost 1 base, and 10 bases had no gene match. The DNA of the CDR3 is TGTGCCAGTAGTATAGGTGGATCCGGGGAGGGGATTCAGTACTTC. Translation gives CASSIGGSGEGIQYF.

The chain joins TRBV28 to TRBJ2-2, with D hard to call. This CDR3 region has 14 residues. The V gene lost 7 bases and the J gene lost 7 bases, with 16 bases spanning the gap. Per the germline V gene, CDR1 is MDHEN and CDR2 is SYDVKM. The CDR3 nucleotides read TGTGCCAGCACCCATACACTGGGCGTCGGGGAGCTGTTTTTT. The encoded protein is CASTHTLGVGELFF. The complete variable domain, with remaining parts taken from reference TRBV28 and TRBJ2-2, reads DVKVTQSSRYLVKRTGEKVFLECVQDMDHENMFWYRQDPGLGLRLIYFSYDVKMKEKGDIPEGYSVSREKKERFSLILESASTNQTSMYLCASTHTLGVGELFFGEGSRLTVL.

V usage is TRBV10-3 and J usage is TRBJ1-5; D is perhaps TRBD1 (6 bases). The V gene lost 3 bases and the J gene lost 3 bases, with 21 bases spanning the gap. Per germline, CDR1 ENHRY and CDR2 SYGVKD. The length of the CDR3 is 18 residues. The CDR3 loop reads CAISEGFLGGSFNQPQHF. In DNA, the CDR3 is TGTGCCATCAGTGAAGGGTTTTTGGGGGGCTCGTTCAATCAGCCCCAGCATTTT.

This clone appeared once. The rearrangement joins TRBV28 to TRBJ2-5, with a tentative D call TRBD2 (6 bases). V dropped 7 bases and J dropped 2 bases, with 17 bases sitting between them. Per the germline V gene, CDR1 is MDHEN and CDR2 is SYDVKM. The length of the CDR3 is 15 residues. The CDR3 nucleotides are TGTGCCAGCAAGTTTACGGGGACTTTACAAGAGACCCAGTACTTC. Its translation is CASKFTGTLQETQYF. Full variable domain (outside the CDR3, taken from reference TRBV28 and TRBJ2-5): DVKVTQSSRYLVKRTGEKVFLECVQDMDHENMFWYRQDPGLGLRLIYFSYDVKMKEKGDIPEGYSVSREKKERFSLILESASTNQTSMYLCASKFTGTLQETQYFGPGTRLLVL.

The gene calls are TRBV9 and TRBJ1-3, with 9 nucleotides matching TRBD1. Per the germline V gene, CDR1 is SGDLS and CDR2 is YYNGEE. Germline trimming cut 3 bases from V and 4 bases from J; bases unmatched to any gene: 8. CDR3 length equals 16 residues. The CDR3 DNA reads TGTGCCAGCAGCGCCGCCACAGGGGGCGGCGGAAACACCATATATTTT. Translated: CASSAATGGGGNTIYF.